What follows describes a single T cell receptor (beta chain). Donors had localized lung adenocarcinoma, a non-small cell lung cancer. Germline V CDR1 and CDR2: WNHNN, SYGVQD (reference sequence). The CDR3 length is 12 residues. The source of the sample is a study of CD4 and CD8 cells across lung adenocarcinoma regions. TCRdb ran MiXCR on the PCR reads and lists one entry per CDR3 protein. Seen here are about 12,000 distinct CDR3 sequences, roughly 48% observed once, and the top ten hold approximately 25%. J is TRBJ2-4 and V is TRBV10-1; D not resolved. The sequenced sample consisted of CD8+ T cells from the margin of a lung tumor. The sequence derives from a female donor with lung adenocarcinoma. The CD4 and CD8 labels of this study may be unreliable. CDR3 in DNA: TGCGCGGGCAGTGTGACCAAAAATACGCAGTACTTC. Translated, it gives CAGSVTKNTQYF.